These T cell receptor beta chains were read from a single sample in a study of cytomegalovirus exposure and HLA in healthy donors. The table came from immunoSEQ multiplex PCR; TCRdb's copy has only in-frame clones and leaves some out. The sample shows approximately 160,000 clones, roughly 87% of them seen only once. Sequences were obtained from PBMCs. The origin of the receptors is a girl between 10 and 17 years old in good health and CMV-seropositive. Each CDR3 is given with its conserved first and last residue. Each record gives: V gene, D gene, J gene, clone size, CDR3 protein, CDR3 DNA. A D gene is named only where the DNA matches it firmly. Not every row has a clone size; where given, it reads once, few, many or a size class.

TRBV7-9	TRBD2	TRBJ2-2	NA	CASSRTSGSFFAGELFF	TGTGCCAGCAGCAGGACTAGCGGGAGTTTTTTCGCCGGGGAGCTGTTTTTT
TRBV30	NA	TRBJ2-3	NA	CAWSPPRLDTQYF	TGTGCCTGGAGTCCCCCGCGGCTAGATACGCAGTATTTT
TRBV27	TRBD1	TRBJ2-1	few	CAAGAEGTGVLRGTNEQFF	TGTGCCGCCGGCGCTGAAGGGACAGGGGTATTGAGGGGGACGAATGAGCAGTTCTTC
TRBV28	NA	TRBJ1-2	NA	CASSLPVRHGYTF	TGTGCCAGCAGCCTACCCGTGCGGCATGGCTACACCTTC
TRBV6-6	TRBD1	TRBJ2-7	NA	CASSLFDRERGQYF	TGTGCCAGCAGCCTCTTCGACAGGGAGCGTGGGCAGTACTTC
TRBV5-1	NA	TRBJ2-1	NA	CASSARENEQFF	TGCGCCAGCAGCGCGCGGGAAAATGAGCAGTTCTTC
TRBV25-1	NA	TRBJ2-3	NA	CASSEFGITDTQYF	TGTGCCAGCAGTGAATTTGGCATCACAGATACGCAGTATTTT
TRBV27	NA	TRBJ2-7	NA	CATPPSGSYEQYF	TGTGCCACCCCTCCCTCAGGATCCTACGAGCAGTACTTC
TRBV6-5	TRBD1	TRBJ2-4	NA	CASSWDRGQVIQYF	TGTGCCAGCAGCTGGGACAGGGGGCAGGTCATTCAGTACTTC
TRBV4-1	NA	TRBJ2-2	once	CASSQEAGALWELFF	TGCGCCAGCAGCCAAGAGGCAGGGGCCCTGTGGGAGCTGTTTTTT
TRBV30	TRBD1	TRBJ1-2	NA	CACDRGEYYGYTF	TGTGCCTGCGACAGGGGGGAATACTATGGCTACACCTTC
TRBV7-2	NA	TRBJ2-7	few	CASSLVGVQSYEQYF	TGTGCCAGCAGCTTAGTCGGGGTACAATCCTACGAGCAGTACTTC